The following is a T cell receptor beta chain sequence with its context. Produced via immunoSEQ multiplex PCR; TCRdb's table is partial and in-frame only. The sample holds 150,000 to 200,000 clones; around 72% are singletons and the top ten take 2.5% to 3.5%. These data are taken from a study of blood T cell repertoires in COVID-19. V was trimmed by 3 bases and J by 6 bases, leaving 5 bases between them. Germline V gene lookup returns CDR1 LGHDT and CDR2 YNNKEL (reference sequence). This CDR3 has 11 amino acids. Sequenced input: peripheral blood. V is TRBV3-1 (or the pseudogene TRBV3-2) and J is TRBJ1-2; D not resolved. The receptor comes from a woman at least 80 years old with acute or convalescent COVID-19. CDR3 region: CASSHADGYTF. The DNA for the CDR3 is TGTGCCAGCAGCCATGCAGATGGCTACACCTTC.